This TCR beta chain was sequenced for a study of shared clonotypes between healthy human individuals. All participating donors were Caucasian adults from Nashville, Tennessee. Trimming removed 3 bases from V and 4 bases from J; junction bases left unmatched: 8. This CDR3 has 17 residues. CDR1 SEHNR and CDR2 FQNEAQ come from the germline V gene (reference sequence). It was across several immunoSEQ plates that each subset's genomic DNA was evenly split. TCRdb keeps only in-frame clones here, not all; method: immunoSEQ multiplex PCR. The sample has over a million clones, around 78% seen once. The chain joins TRBV7-9 to TRBJ2-3, with TRBD2 matching 12 bases. This TCR was sampled from a man younger than 35 in good health. Some clones in this sample may be carry-over from other donors' samples. Sequences were obtained from memory CD4+ T cells from PBMCs. The subset: CD45RA-negative fraction. The CDR3 spells CASSLPTSGRRADTQYF. The CDR3 DNA sequence: TGTGCCAGCAGCTTGCCGACTAGCGGGAGACGAGCAGATACGCAGTATTTT.